The T cell receptor beta chain described here comes from a study of shared clonotypes between healthy human individuals. Trimming cost V 5 bases and J 4 bases, with 14 bases left between them. Germline values: CDR1 SGHAT, CDR2 FQNNGV. The CDR3 sequence is 15 residues long. Sequencing was performed with immunoSEQ multiplex PCR; in TCRdb, only in-frame clones are kept and a portion is missing. The sample lists 1.4 million to 1.5 million clones; roughly 96% were seen once. The TCR originated in a man aged 25 to 40 in good health. Sequencing was done on a sample of naive CD4+ T cells sorted from blood. Subset defined: CD45RA+ positively selected. The genes are TRBV11-2 and TRBJ1-4; TRBD1 might be the D (6 bases). CDR3 in amino acids: CASSPGGRGNEKLFF. Written as DNA, the CDR3 is TGTGCCAGCAGCCCGGGGGGCCGCGGTAATGAAAAACTGTTTTTT. Full variable domain (rest looked up from reference TRBV11-2 and TRBJ1-4): EAGVAQSPRYKIIEKRQSVAFWCNPISGHATLYWYQQILGQGPKLLIQFQNNGVVDDSQLPKDRFSAERLKGVDSTLKIQPAKLEDSAVYLCASSPGGRGNEKLFFGSGTQLSVL.